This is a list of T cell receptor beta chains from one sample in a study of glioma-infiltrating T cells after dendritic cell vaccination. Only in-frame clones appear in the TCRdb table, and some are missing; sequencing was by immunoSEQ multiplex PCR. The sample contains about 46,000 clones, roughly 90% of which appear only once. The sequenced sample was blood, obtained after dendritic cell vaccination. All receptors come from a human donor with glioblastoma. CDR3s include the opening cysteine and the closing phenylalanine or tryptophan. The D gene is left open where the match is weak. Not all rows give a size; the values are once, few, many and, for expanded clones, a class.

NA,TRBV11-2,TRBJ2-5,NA,TGTGCCAGCAGCTTAACGGTTCAAGAGACCCAGTACTTC,CASSLTVQETQYF
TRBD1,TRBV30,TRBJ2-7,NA,TGTGCCTGGAGTTATCAGGGGGTCCACGAGCAGTACTTC,CAWSYQGVHEQYF
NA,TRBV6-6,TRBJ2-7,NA,TGTGCCAGCAGTTACGATGGGCCCCGAACTTTTTACGAGCAGTACTTC,CASSYDGPRTFYEQYF
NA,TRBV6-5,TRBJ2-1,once,TGTGCCAGCAGTTACTACTTAGCGGTTTACAATGAGCAGTTCTTC,CASSYYLAVYNEQFF
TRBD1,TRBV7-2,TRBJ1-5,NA,TGTGCCAGCAGCTTACTACAGGGGTCTGGGAATCAGCCCCAGCATTTT,CASSLLQGSGNQPQHF
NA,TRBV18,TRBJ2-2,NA,TGTGCCAGCTCCCCGACATCGAACACCGGGGAGCTGTTTTTT,CASSPTSNTGELFF
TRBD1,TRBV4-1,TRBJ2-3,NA,TGCGCCAGCAGCCAGGTTGGGACAGGGGGCGCAGATACGCAGTATTTT,CASSQVGTGGADTQYF
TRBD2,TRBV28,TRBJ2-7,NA,TGTGCCAGCGGACCCCCGGGACTAGCCGCCTACGAGCAGTACTTC,CASGPPGLAAYEQYF
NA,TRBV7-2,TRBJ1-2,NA,TGTGCCAGCAGCCTTTTCGGGGGGACCTATGGCTACACCTTC,CASSLFGGTYGYTF
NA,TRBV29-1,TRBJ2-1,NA,TGCAGCGTTGAAGACAGGGGTCATTCAAACTCGCAGTTCTTC,CSVEDRGHSNSQFF
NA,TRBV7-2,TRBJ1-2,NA,TGTGCCAGCAGCGGGGACTTCTCCAACTATGGCTACACCTTC,CASSGDFSNYGYTF
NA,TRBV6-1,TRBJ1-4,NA,TGTGCCAGCAGCTGGGACGGACTATATGAAAAACTGTTTTTT,CASSWDGLYEKLFF
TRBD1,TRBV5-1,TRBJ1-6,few,TGCGCCAGCAGCCACGGGATGGACAGGGGGCGGAATTCACCCCTCCACTTT,CASSHGMDRGRNSPLHF
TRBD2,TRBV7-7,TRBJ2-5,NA,TGTGCTAGCAGCTTAGGACTAGCGGGAGGAGAGACCCAGTACTTC,CASSLGLAGGETQYF
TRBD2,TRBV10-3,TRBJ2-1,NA,TGTGCCATCAGTGAGCCGAGGACTAGCGGGAGGGATGAGCAGTTCTTC,CAISEPRTSGRDEQFF
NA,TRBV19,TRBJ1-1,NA,TGTGCCAGTAGTAAACGGGGGGTGTTGAACACTGAAGCTTTCTTT,CASSKRGVLNTEAFF
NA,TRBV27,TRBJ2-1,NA,TGTGCCAGCAGTTTATCTTTTTTACTAAGGGGGGGGGCCTCCTACAATGAGCAGTTCTTC,CASSLSFLLRGGASYNEQFF
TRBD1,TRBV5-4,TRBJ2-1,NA,TGTGCCAGCAGCTTGTCCGGGACAGGGCGAGATGAGCAGTTCTTC,CASSLSGTGRDEQFF
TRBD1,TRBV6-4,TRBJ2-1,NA,TGTGCCAGCAGGAGGGGGCGAGGGAATGAGCAGTTCTTC,CASRRGRGNEQFF
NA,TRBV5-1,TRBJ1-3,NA,TGCGCCAGCAGCTTGGGACTTACAGGCCCTGGAAACACCATATATTTT,CASSLGLTGPGNTIYF
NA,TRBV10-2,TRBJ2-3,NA,TGCGCCAGCAGTATGGCGGGGTCAGATACGCAGTATTTT,CASSMAGSDTQYF
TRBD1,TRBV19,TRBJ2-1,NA,TGTGCCAGTAGTATATTACAGGGGGGCAATGAGCAGTTCTTC,CASSILQGGNEQFF
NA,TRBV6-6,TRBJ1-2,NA,TGTGCCAGCAGTTACTCTAGGACAGACCCTTATGGCTACACCTTC,CASSYSRTDPYGYTF
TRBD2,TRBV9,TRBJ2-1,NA,TGTGCCAGCAGCCCTAGCGGGAGAGTGGAAAATGAGCAGTTCTTC,CASSPSGRVENEQFF
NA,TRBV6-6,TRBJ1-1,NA,TGTGCCAGCAGGTCGGGACACATGAACACTGAAGCTTTCTTT,CASRSGHMNTEAFF
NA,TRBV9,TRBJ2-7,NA,TGTGCCAGCAGCGTAGATCAGGGCAGGGACGAGCAGTACTTC,CASSVDQGRDEQYF
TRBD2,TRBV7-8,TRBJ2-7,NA,TGTGCCAGCAGCTTAGGGGCGGGAGGGGTTATCTACGAGCAGTACTTC,CASSLGAGGVIYEQYF
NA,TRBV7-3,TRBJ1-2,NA,TGTGCCAGCAGCTTAACGTCCACGGGCTATGGCTACACCTTC,CASSLTSTGYGYTF
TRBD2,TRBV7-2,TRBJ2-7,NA,TGTGCCAGCAGCTTTTGGCGGGAGGGCTACGAGCAGTACTTC,CASSFWREGYEQYF
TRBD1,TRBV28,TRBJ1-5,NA,TGTGCCAGCAGTTTAATGACAGGGGGGATAAACAATCAGCCCCAGCATTTT,CASSLMTGGINNQPQHF
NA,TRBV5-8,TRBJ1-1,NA,TGTGCCAGCAGCACCCAGGGTTCCACTGAAGCTTTCTTT,CASSTQGSTEAFF
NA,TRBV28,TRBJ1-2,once,TGTGCCAGCAGGGTAGGGGGGGGGAACTATGGCTACACCTTC,CASRVGGGNYGYTF
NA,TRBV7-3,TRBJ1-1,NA,TGTGCCAGCAGCTTACTACAGAACTCTGAAGCTTTCTTT,CASSLLQNSEAFF
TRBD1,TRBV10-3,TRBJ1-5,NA,TGTGCCATCAAGGGAGGACAGGAGCACCATCCCCAGCATTTT,CAIKGGQEHHPQHF
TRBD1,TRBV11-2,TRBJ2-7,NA,TGTGCCAGCAGTCGGGACAGCGAACCCGGGTCCTACGAGCAGTACTTC,CASSRDSEPGSYEQYF
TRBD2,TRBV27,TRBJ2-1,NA,TGTGCCAGCAGTTCTAGCGGACCTTCCTACAATGAGCAGTTCTTC,CASSSSGPSYNEQFF